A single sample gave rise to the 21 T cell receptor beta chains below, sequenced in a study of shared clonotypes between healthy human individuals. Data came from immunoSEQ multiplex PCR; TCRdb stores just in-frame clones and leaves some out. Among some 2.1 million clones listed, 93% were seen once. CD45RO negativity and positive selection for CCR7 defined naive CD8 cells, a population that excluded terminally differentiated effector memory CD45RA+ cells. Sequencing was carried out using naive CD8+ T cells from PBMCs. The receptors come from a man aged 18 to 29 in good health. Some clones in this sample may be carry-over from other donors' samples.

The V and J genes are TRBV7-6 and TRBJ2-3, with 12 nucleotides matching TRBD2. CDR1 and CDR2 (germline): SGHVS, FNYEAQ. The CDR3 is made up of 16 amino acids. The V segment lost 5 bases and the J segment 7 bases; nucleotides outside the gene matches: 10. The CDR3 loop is CASSLEPSGRVYTQYF. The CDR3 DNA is TGTGCCAGCAGCCTAGAACCTAGCGGGAGGGTATATACGCAGTATTTT.

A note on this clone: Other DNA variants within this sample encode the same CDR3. Written as DNA, the CDR3 is TGTGCCAGCAGTTCGGGAGAGAACACTGAAGCTTTCTTT. Its protein product is CASSSGENTEAFF. This chain joins TRBV28 and TRBJ1-1; D remains ambiguous. V was trimmed by 4 bases and J by 1 base, leaving 7 bases between them. Looked up from germline, CDR1 is MDHEN and CDR2 is SYDVKM. The CDR3 consists of 13 residues.

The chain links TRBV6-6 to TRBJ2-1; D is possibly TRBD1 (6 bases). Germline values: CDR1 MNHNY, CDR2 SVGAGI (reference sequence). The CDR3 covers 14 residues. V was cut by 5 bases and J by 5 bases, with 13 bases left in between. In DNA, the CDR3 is TGTGCCAGCAGTCCGACAGGATTTAACAATGAGCAGTTCTTC. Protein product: CASSPTGFNNEQFF.

The CDR3 coding sequence is TGTGCCAGTAGTATTAACCGGGACAGTGGGGCGTACGAGCAGTACTTC. Protein product: CASSINRDSGAYEQYF. The rearrangement uses TRBV19 and TRBJ2-7, with 7 bases lining up with TRBD1. Losses at the gene ends were 3 bases for V and 4 bases for J; bases not matched to a gene: 12. Germline lookup yields CDR1 LNHDA and CDR2 SQIVND (reference sequence). The CDR3 spans 16 residues.

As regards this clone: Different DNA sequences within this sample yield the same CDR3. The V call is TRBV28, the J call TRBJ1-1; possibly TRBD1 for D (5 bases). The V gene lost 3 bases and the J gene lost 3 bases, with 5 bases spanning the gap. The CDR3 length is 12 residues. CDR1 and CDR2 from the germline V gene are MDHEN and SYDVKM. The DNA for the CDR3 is TGTGCCAGCAGTTTCAGGGACACTGAAGCTTTCTTT. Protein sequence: CASSFRDTEAFF. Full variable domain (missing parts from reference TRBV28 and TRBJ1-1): DVKVTQSSRYLVKRTGEKVFLECVQDMDHENMFWYRQDPGLGLRLIYFSYDVKMKEKGDIPEGYSVSREKKERFSLILESASTNQTSMYLCASSFRDTEAFFGQGTRLTVV.

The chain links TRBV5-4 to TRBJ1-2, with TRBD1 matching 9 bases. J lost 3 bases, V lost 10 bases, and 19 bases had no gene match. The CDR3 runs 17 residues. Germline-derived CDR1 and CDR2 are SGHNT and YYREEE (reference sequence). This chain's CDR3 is CAGLQTGTGIDHYGYTF. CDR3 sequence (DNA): TGTGCCGGCCTCCAAACCGGGACAGGGATAGATCACTATGGCTACACCTTC.

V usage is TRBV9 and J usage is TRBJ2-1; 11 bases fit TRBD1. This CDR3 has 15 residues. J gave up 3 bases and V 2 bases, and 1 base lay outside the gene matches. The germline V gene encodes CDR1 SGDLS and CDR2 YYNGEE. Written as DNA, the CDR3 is TGTGCCAGCAGCGTGGGACAGGGGGTCTACAATGAGCAGTTCTTC. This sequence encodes CASSVGQGVYNEQFF.

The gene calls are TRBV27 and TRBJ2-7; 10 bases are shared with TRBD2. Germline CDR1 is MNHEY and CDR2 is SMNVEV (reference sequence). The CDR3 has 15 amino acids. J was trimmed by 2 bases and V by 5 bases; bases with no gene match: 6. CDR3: CASSISSGGTYEQYF. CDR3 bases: TGTGCCAGCAGTATCTCTAGCGGGGGAACCTACGAGCAGTACTTC.

CDR3 sequence reads: CATEGGYEKTIYF. As DNA, the CDR3 is TGTGCCACAGAGGGGGGATATGAGAAAACCATATATTTT. The chain employs TRBV2 and TRBJ1-3; perhaps TRBD1 as D (6 bases). CDR3 size: 13 residues. V lost 10 bases to trimming and J lost 10 bases, with 20 bases between them. The germline V gene encodes CDR1 SNHLY and CDR2 FYNNEI.

CDR3 in amino acids: CASSSERQPRAGELFF. As DNA, the CDR3 is TGTGCCAGCAGCTCGGAGCGGCAGCCCCGGGCCGGGGAGCTGTTTTTT. This chain connects TRBV11-2 to TRBJ2-2; possibly TRBD2 for D (5 bases). The CDR3 length is 16 residues. V dropped 4 bases and J dropped 6 bases, with 18 bases sitting between them. Germline V lookup: CDR1 SGHAT, CDR2 FQNNGV.

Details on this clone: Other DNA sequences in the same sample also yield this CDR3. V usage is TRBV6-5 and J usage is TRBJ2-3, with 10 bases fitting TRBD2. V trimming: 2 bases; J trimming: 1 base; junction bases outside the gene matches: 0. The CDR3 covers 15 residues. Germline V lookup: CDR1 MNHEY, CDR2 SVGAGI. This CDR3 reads CASSYGTSGTDTQYF. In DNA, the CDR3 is TGTGCCAGCAGTTACGGGACTAGCGGCACAGATACGCAGTATTTT.

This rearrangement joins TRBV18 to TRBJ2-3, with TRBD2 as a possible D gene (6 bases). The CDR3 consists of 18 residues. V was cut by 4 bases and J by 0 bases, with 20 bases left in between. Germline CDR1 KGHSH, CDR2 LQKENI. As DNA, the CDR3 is TGTGCCAGCTCACGGACACCCCACGGGCTAGCGAGCACAGATACGCAGTATTTT. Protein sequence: CASSRTPHGLASTDTQYF.

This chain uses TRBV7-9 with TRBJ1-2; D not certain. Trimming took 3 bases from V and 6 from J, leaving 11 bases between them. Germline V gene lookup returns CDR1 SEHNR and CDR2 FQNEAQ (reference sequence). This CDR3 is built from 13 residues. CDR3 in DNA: TGTGCCAGCAGCTTTGAGGCTGTTAATGGCTACACCTTC. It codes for CASSFEAVNGYTF.

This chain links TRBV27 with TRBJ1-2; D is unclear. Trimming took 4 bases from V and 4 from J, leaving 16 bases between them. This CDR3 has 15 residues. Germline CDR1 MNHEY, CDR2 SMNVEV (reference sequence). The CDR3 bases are TGTGCCAGCAGTTATAAAGCGCTGGATAGCTATGGCTACACCTTC. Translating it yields CASSYKALDSYGYTF.

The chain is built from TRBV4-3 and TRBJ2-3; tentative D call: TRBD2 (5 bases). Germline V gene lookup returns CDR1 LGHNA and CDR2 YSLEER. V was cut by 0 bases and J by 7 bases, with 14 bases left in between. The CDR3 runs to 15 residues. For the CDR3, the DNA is TGCGCCAGCAGCCAAGATAGAGGCCTAGCAAATACGCAGTATTTT. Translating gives CASSQDRGLANTQYF.

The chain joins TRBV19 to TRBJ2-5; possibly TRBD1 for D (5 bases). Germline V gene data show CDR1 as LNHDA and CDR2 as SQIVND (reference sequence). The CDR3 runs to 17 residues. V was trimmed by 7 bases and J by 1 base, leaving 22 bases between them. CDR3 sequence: CASTPLFAGRVQETQYF. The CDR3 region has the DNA TGTGCCAGTACCCCCCTTTTTGCCGGCAGGGTCCAAGAGACCCAGTACTTC.

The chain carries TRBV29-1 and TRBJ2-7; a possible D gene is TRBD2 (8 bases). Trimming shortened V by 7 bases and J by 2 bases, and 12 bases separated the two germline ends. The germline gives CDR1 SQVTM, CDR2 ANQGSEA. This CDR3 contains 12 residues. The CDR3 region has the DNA TGCAGCGGACAGGGACTAGCCTACGAGCAGTACTTC. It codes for CSGQGLAYEQYF.

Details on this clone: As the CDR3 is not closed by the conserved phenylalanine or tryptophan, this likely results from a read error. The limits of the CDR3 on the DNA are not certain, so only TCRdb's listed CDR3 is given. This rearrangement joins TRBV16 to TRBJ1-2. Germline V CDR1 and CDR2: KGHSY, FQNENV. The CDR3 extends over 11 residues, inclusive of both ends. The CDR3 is CASSQGDHLKI.

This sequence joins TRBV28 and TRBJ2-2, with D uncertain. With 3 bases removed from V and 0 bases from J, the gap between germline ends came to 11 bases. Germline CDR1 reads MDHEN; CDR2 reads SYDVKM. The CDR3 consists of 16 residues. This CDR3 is CASSFPEDANTGELFF. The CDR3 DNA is TGTGCCAGCAGTTTCCCCGAAGATGCGAACACCGGGGAGCTGTTTTTT. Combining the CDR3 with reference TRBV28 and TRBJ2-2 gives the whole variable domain DVKVTQSSRYLVKRTGEKVFLECVQDMDHENMFWYRQDPGLGLRLIYFSYDVKMKEKGDIPEGYSVSREKKERFSLILESASTNQTSMYLCASSFPEDANTGELFFGEGSRLTVL.

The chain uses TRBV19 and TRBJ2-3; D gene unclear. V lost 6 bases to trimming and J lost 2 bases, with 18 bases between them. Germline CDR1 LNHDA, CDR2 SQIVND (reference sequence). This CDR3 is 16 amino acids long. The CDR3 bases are TGTGCCAGTAGCCCCGACACCCCAACGCTCACAGATACGCAGTATTTT. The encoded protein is CASSPDTPTLTDTQYF.

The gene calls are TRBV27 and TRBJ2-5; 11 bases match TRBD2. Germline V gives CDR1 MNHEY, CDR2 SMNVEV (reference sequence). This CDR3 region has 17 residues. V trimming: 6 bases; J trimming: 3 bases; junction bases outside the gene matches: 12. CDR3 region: CASRVGVAGGKEETQYF. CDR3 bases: TGTGCCAGCAGGGTCGGGGTAGCGGGAGGGAAAGAAGAGACCCAGTACTTC.